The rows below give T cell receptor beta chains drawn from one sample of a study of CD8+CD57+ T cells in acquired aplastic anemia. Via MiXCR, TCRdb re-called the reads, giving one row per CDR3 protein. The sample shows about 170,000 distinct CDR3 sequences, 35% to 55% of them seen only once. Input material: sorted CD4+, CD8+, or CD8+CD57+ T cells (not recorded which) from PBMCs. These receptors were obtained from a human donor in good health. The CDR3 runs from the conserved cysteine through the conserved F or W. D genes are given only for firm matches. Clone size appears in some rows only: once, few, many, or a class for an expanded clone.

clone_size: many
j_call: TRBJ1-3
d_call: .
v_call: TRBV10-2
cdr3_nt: TGCGCCAGCACCCCCGGACGAGGTGCTGGAAACACCATATATTTT
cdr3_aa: CASTPGRGAGNTIYF

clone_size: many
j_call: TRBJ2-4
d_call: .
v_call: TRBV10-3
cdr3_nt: TGTGCCATCAGTTCGGACACCATAGCCAAAAACATTCAGTACTTC
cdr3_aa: CAISSDTIAKNIQYF

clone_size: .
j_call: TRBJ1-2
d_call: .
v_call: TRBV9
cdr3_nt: TGTGCCAGCAGCGCACGAGACCGGGGTGGCTACACCTTC
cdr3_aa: CASSARDRGGYTF

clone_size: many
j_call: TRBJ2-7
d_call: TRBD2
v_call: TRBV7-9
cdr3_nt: TGTGCCAGCAGCTTAGGGGTTACTAGCGGAATCTACGAGCAGTACTTC
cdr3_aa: CASSLGVTSGIYEQYF

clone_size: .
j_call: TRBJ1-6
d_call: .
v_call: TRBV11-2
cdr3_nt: TGTGCCAGCAGCTTCTGGGACCCACGAGGGTCCTATAATTCACCCCTCCACTTT
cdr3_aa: CASSFWDPRGSYNSPLHF

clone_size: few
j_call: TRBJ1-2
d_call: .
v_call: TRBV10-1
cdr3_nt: TGCGCCAGCAGTGACAACTATGGCTACACCTTC
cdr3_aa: CASSDNYGYTF

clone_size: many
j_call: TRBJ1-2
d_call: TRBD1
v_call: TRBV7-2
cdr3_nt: TGTGCCAGCAGCTCAGGACAGGCTCTATATGGCTACACCTTC
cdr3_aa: CASSSGQALYGYTF

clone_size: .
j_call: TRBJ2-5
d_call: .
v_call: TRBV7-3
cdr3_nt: TGTGCCAGCAGCTTAGGGCGCGGGGCCCAAGAGACCCAGTACTTC
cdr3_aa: CASSLGRGAQETQYF

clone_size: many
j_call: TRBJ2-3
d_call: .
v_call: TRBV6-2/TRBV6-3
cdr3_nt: TGTGCCAGCAGTTACCGGTGGGCGTCTACTAGCACAGATACGCAGTATTTT
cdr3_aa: CASSYRWASTSTDTQYF

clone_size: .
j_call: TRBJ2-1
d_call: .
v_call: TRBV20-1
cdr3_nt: TGCAGTGCTAAGTCGGAGGTAGTTTTTGGTGAGCAGTTCTTC
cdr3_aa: CSAKSEVVFGEQFF

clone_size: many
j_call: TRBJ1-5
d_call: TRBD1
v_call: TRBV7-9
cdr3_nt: TGTGCCAGCAGCTTAGCCGGGACAGTTTATAGCAATCAGCCCCAGCATTTT
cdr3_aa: CASSLAGTVYSNQPQHF

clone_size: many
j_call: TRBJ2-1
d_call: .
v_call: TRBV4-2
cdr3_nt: TGTGCCAGCAGCCCCGGGCTCCATGAGCAGTTCTTC
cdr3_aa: CASSPGLHEQFF

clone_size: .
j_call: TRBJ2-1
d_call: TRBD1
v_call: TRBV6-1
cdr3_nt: TGTGCCAGCAGCCGAGGACAGGGGGCGCGTAATGAGCAGTTCTTC
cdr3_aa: CASSRGQGARNEQFF

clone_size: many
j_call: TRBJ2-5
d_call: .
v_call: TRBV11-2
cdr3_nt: TGTGCCAGCAGCCCCCCCCTCCAAGAGACCCAGTACTTC
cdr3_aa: CASSPPLQETQYF

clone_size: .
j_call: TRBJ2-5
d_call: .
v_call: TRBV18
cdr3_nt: TGTGCCAGCTCAAGTTACAGCCAAGAGACCCAGTACTTC
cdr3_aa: CASSSYSQETQYF

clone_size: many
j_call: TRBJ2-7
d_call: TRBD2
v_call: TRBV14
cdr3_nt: TGTGCCAGCAGCCAGATTTCTAGCGGGGGGTTGTCCTACGAGCAGTACTTC
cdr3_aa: CASSQISSGGLSYEQYF

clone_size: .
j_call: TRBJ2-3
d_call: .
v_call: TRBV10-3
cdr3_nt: TGTGCCATCAGTCCTCTGGGGTCGAGGGATACGCAGTATTTT
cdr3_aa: CAISPLGSRDTQYF

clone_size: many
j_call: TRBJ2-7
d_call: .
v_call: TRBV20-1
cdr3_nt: TGCAGTGCTAGAGATATATTGGTGGGGGAGATTGACTTC
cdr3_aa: CSARDILVGEIDF

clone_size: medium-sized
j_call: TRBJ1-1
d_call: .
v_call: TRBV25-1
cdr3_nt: TGTGCCAGCAGTGAATGGGCTAAAGGGCGCCTGAACACTGAAGCTTTCTTT
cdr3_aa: CASSEWAKGRLNTEAFF

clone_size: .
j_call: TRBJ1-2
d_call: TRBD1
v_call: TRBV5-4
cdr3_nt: TGTGCCAGCCACCGGACAGGGGCAACGGGTGGCTACACCTTC
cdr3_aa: CASHRTGATGGYTF

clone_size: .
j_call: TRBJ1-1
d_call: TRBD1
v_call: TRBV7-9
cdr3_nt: TGTGCCAGCAGCCAAGAAACAGGGGGCACTGAAGCTTTCTTT
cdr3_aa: CASSQETGGTEAFF

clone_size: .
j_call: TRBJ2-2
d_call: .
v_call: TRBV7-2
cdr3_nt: TGTGCCAGCAGCTTAGTAAGGGGGGGAACCGGGGAGCTGTTTTTT
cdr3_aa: CASSLVRGGTGELFF

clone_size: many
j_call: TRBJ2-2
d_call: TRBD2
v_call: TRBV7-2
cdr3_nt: TGTGCCAGCAGCTTTAGCGGGGGGGGCACCGGGGAGCTGTTTTTT
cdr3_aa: CASSFSGGGTGELFF

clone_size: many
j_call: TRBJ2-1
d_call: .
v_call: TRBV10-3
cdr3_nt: TGTGCCATCACCGGGACTGGAAACAATGAGCAGTTCTTC
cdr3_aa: CAITGTGNNEQFF

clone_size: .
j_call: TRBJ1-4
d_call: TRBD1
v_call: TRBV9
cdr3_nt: TGTGCCAGCAGCATAGGACAGGGGGCTAATGAAAAACTGTTTTTT
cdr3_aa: CASSIGQGANEKLFF

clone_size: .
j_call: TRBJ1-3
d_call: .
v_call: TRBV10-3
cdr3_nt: TGTGCCATCAGTGAGGATCGAAACACCATATATTTT
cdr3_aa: CAISEDRNTIYF

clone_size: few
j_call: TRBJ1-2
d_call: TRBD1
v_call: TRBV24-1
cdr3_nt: TGTGCCACCAGTGACCCGACAGGGGGCAACTATGGCTACACCTTC
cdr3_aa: CATSDPTGGNYGYTF

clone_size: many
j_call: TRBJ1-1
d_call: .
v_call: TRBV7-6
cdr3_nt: TGTGCCAGCAGCCTTTTAGGGAACACTGAAGCTTTCTTT
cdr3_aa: CASSLLGNTEAFF

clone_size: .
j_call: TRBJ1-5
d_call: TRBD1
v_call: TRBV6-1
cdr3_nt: TGTGCCAGCAGATGGACAGGGTACAATCAGCCCCAGCATTTT
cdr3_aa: CASRWTGYNQPQHF

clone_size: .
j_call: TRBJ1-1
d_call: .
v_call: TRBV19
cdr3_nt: TGTGCCAGTAGGCACGGGAGCGCAGGTCTACCTTTCTTT
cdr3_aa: CASRHGSAGLPFF

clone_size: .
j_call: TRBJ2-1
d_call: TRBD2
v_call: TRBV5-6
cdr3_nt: TGTGCCAGCAGCTTGGTACTAGCGGGGACTGGGGGCTACAATGAGCAGTTCTTC
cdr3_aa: CASSLVLAGTGGYNEQFF

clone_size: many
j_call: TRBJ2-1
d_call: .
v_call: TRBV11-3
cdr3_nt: TGTGCCAGCAGCTTAGAGGGCACCTACAATGAGCAGTTCTTC
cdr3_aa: CASSLEGTYNEQFF

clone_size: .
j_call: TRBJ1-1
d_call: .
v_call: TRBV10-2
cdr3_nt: TGCGCCAGCAGTGTAAAGGGGGGCACTGAAGCTTTCTTT
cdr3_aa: CASSVKGGTEAFF

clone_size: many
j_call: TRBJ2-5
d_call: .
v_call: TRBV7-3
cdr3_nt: TGTGCCAGCAGCTTTGGGGCGGGCTTCCAAGAGACCCAGTACTTC
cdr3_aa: CASSFGAGFQETQYF

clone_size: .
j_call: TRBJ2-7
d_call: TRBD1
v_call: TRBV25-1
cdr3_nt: TGTGCCAGCAGTCAGACAGGGCAGGGTGAGTACGAGCAGTACTTC
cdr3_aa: CASSQTGQGEYEQYF

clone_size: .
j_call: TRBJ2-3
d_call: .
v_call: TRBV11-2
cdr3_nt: TGTGCCAGCAGCGAGGCTGCCTCTAGCACAGATACGCAGTATTTT
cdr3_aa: CASSEAASSTDTQYF

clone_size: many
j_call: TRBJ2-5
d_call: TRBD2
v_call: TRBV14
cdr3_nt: TGTGCCAGCAGCCCGTGGACTAGCGGGAAAGAGACCCAGTACTTC
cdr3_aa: CASSPWTSGKETQYF

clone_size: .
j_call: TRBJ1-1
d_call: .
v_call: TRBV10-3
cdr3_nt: TGTGCCATCAGTTCCTTGGTGGGGGGTGAAGCTTTCTTT
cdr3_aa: CAISSLVGGEAFF

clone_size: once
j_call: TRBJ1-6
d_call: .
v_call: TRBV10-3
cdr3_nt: TGTGCCATCAGTGCCTCCATTAATTCACCCCTCCACTTT
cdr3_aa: CAISASINSPLHF

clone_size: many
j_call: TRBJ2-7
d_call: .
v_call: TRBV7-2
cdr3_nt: TGTGCCAGCAGCTTAGCACGGGACATATACGAGCAGTACTTC
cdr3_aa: CASSLARDIYEQYF

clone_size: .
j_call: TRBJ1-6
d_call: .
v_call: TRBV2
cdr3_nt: TGTGCCAGCAGTGACACAGGGCGACCCCTCCACTTT
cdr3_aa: CASSDTGRPLHF

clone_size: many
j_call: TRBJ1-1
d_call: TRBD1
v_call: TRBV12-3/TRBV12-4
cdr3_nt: TGTGCCAGCACGTTTGACAGGGTCACTGAAGCTTTCTTT
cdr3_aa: CASTFDRVTEAFF

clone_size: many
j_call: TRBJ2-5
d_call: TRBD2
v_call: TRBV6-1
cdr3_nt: TGTGCCAGCAGGGGACTAGCGGGGGGGCAAGAGACCCAGTACTTC
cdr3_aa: CASRGLAGGQETQYF

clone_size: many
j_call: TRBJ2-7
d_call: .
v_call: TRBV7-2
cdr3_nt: TGTGCCAGCAGCTTAGCAATACAGGGCCAGGGCGAGCAGTACTTC
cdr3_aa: CASSLAIQGQGEQYF

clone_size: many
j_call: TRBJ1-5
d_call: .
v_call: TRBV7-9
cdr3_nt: TGTGCCAGCAGCTTAACAGGGCTCGATAATCAGCCCCAGCATTTT
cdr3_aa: CASSLTGLDNQPQHF

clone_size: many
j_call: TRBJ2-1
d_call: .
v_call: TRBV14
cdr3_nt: TGTGCCAGCAGCAAGGGGGGAACCACCTACAATGAGCAGTTCTTC
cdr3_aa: CASSKGGTTYNEQFF